The T cell receptor beta chain under discussion was sequenced for a study of regulatory T cells in long-lasting Graves disease. Construction of TCR beta libraries relied on iRepertoire HTBI primers and on Arm-PCR targeting CDR3 regions. In TCRdb, the multiplex PCR reads were re-called with MiXCR into one record per CDR3 protein. The sample holds 250,000 to 300,000 distinct CDR3 sequences, about 18% seen once. V dropped 3 bases and J dropped 9 bases, with 11 bases sitting between them. CDR3 length: 12 residues. Looked up from germline, CDR1 is DFQATT and CDR2 is SNEGSKA (reference sequence). The sample holds a few counts of this clonotype. Its cognate antigen is unknown. Since a much larger clone is just one base distant, this may be a read error. Study observations and caveats: When disease was persistent, TRBV28, TRBJ1-2 and TRBJ2-5 were the favored segments.

Stated time point: newly diagnosed GD, antithyroid drugs for less than 3 months. PBMCs were the source of the RNA used for TCR sequencing. These data also featured in a second study, about T cells in Graves' hyperthyroidism and ophthalmopathy.

This TCR came from a woman younger than 45 with Graves disease. The gene calls are TRBV20-1 and TRBJ2-2, with D tentatively TRBD1 or TRBD2 (5 bases each). The material sequenced was peripheral blood mononuclear cells (PBMCs), taken at new diagnosis, from a patient treated with antithyroid drugs. CDR3 coding DNA: TGCAGTGCTAGCCCCGGGACCCGGGAGCTGTTTTTT. Amino acids: CSASPGTRELFF.